The source of this TCR beta chain is a study of Ad26.COV2.S vaccination and SARS-CoV-2 variants. For this clone: Its antigen is unidentified. Other DNA variants within this sample encode the same CDR3.

V shed 3 bases and J shed 5 bases, with 4 bases lying between them. The CDR3 length is 12 residues. The germline CDR1 and CDR2 sequences are MNHEY and SVGAGI. General study points: Spike-specific CD8+ and CD4+ T cell responses reportedly showed substantial breadth after vaccination. Non-spike TCR breadth did not differ much between vaccine and placebo recipients.

Assay: immunoSEQ multiplex PCR; the TCRdb copy retains only in-frame clones and omits some. The sample lists approximately 140,000 clones, more than 80% occurring once. The chain couples TRBV6-5 to TRBJ2-2; D call uncertain. The sample here was peripheral blood, taken after recovery from COVID-19. The sequence came from a human donor who had recovered from COVID-19. CDR3 region: CASSYNTGELFF. In DNA form, the CDR3 reads TGTGCCAGCAGTTATAATACCGGGGAGCTGTTTTTT.